The 32 T cell receptor beta chains below were found in one sample sequenced in a study of cytomegalovirus exposure and HLA in healthy donors. PCR involved 60 Vbeta and 13 Jbeta primers. Using immunoSEQ multiplex PCR, the repertoire was profiled, and TCRdb retains in-frame clones only, with some absent. The table has over 150,000 clones, about four fifths seen once. Sample: PBMCs. These TCRs come from a boy younger than 10 in good health and CMV-seronegative.

The rearrangement links TRBV10-3 to TRBJ2-7, with 9 bases fitting TRBD1. CDR3 size: 14 residues. Germline CDR1 reads ENHRY; CDR2 reads SYGVKD. V lost 6 bases to trimming and J lost 5 bases; unmatched junction nucleotides: 8. This CDR3 is CAISQDRGPDEQYF. CDR3 coding DNA: TGTGCCATCAGCCAGGACAGGGGACCGGACGAGCAGTACTTC.

J is TRBJ2-5 and V is TRBV6-5; D is unresolved. From germline, CDR1 is MNHEY and CDR2 SVGAGI. The CDR3 spans 15 residues. V dropped 2 bases and J dropped 1 base, with 11 bases sitting between them. CDR3 loop: CASSYMWRSQETQYF. The CDR3 coding sequence is TGTGCCAGCAGTTACATGTGGCGGAGCCAAGAGACCCAGTACTTC.

V and J are TRBV6-1 and TRBJ2-1; D may be TRBD2 (6 bases). In germline, CDR1 is MNHNS, CDR2 SASEGT. This CDR3 region has 15 residues. With 2 bases removed from V and 8 bases from J, the gap between germline ends came to 16 bases. Written as DNA, the CDR3 is TGTGCCAGCAGTGAAATGGGGCTAGCGTTGGATGAGCAGTTCTTC. It yields the protein CASSEMGLALDEQFF.

CDR3 region: CASSLVGGLSYNEQFF. CDR3 bases: TGCGCCAGCAGCTTGGTAGGGGGTCTCTCCTACAATGAGCAGTTCTTC. The chain joins TRBV5-1 to TRBJ2-1; D possibly corresponds to TRBD1 (6 bases). Germline V CDR1 and CDR2: SGHRS, YFSETQ. The V and J ends lost 0 bases and 0 bases respectively, with 10 bases between them. CDR3 length equals 16 residues.

This clone has only a few counts. This chain joins TRBV25-1 and TRBJ1-1; maybe TRBD1 (6 bases). The CDR3 runs 13 residues. The V gene's germline CDR1 is MGHDK and CDR2 SYGVNS. V shed 5 bases and J shed 0 bases, with 7 bases lying between them. The CDR3 region is CASSTGMNTEAFF. CDR3 DNA sequence: TGTGCCAGCAGTACAGGGATGAACACTGAAGCTTTCTTT. Supplemented by reference TRBV25-1 and TRBJ1-1, the full variable domain reads EADIYQTPRYLVIGTGKKITLECSQTMGHDKMYWYQQDPGMELHLIHYSYGVNSTEKGDLSSESTVSRIRTEHFPLTLESARPSHTSQYLCASSTGMNTEAFFGQGTRLTVV.

This sequence joins TRBV7-9 and TRBJ2-3; 12 nucleotides match TRBD2. Germline trimming cut 1 base from V and 1 base from J; bases unmatched to any gene: 6. This CDR3 comprises 18 residues. CDR1 is SEHNR and CDR2 is FQNEAQ in the germline V gene (reference sequence). CDR3 bases: TGTGCCAGCAGCTTAGGCGCTAGCGGGAGGGCCGGCACAGATACGCAGTATTTT. Its translation: CASSLGASGRAGTDTQYF.

The sample holds one count of this clone. V gene TRBV30 combines with J gene TRBJ2-7; 9 bases fit TRBD1. This CDR3 is 14 amino acids long. The V and J ends lost 5 bases and 4 bases, in that order; junction bases with no gene match: 9. The germline gives CDR1 GTSNPN, CDR2 SVGIG (reference sequence). The CDR3 bases are TGTGCCTGGGGGTCCGGGACAGGGTTATACGAGCAGTACTTC. It translates to CAWGSGTGLYEQYF.

A few counts support this clone. This chain connects TRBV4-1 to TRBJ2-1; 7 nucleotides agree with TRBD2. Trimming took 4 bases from V and 4 from J; bases not matched to a gene: 16. This CDR3 comprises 18 residues. Germline lookup yields CDR1 MGHRA and CDR2 YSYEKL. In DNA form, the CDR3 reads TGCGCCAGCAGCCTCCGGGGGGAGACTTCAGACTTTTACAATGAGCAGTTCTTC. Its protein is CASSLRGETSDFYNEQFF.

Here the CDR3 DNA reads TGTGCCAGCTCACCGGGGGCAGGTTCAGCGCTCGAGCAGTACTTC. This translates into CASSPGAGSALEQYF. The chain recombines TRBV18 with TRBJ2-7, with D perhaps TRBD1 (6 bases). Per germline, CDR1 KGHSH and CDR2 LQKENI. The length of the CDR3 is 15 residues. V gave up 3 bases and J gave up 6 bases, with 18 bases separating them.

The chain links TRBV2 to TRBJ2-1; TRBD2 aligns across 7 bases. Trimming took 4 bases from V and 4 from J; bases not matched to a gene: 7. The germline gives CDR1 SNHLY, CDR2 FYNNEI. The CDR3 loop spans 15 amino acids. CDR3 nucleotide sequence: TGTGCCAGCAGTGGGGAGGGAGTGTTATACAATGAGCAGTTCTTC. Its translation: CASSGEGVLYNEQFF.

This clone was detected once. The CDR3 bases are TGTGCCAGCAGCGTTTCCGGGGTAAGGACAGATACGCAGTATTTT. Its protein product is CASSVSGVRTDTQYF. The chain is built from TRBV9 and TRBJ2-3, with a tentative D call TRBD2 (5 bases). The CDR3 has 15 amino acids. Trimming shortened V by 2 bases and J by 3 bases, and 13 bases separated the two germline ends. Germline values: CDR1 SGDLS, CDR2 YYNGEE.

This chain joins TRBV10-1 and TRBJ2-2; 7 nucleotides agree with TRBD1. The length of the CDR3 is 14 residues. In germline, CDR1 is WNHNN, CDR2 SYGVQD (reference sequence). With 2 bases clipped from V and 7 bases from J, the junction kept 4 bases outside the gene matches. The CDR3 sequence is CASSERGLNGELFF. CDR3 in DNA: TGCGCCAGCAGTGAGAGGGGGCTCAACGGGGAGCTGTTTTTT.

The rearrangement joins TRBV29-1 to TRBJ1-2; 8 bases fit TRBD1. The trim removed 5 bases at V and 4 bases at J, leaving 9 bases unmatched. The length of the CDR3 is 14 residues. Germline CDR1 reads SQVTM; CDR2 reads ANQGSEA. The CDR3 coding sequence is TGCAGCGTTTCAGGACAGGGACGTGCCTATGGCTACACCTTC. It encodes CSVSGQGRAYGYTF.

The chain joins TRBV11-2 to TRBJ1-1, with D unclear. Trimming removed 2 bases from V and 4 bases from J, with 8 bases in between. CDR1 SGHAT and CDR2 FQNNGV come from the germline V gene. The length of the CDR3 is 13 residues. As DNA, the CDR3 is TGTGCCAGCAGCTTATCCGGGGTCACTGAAGCTTTCTTT. Protein sequence: CASSLSGVTEAFF.

On this clone: In the same sample, other DNA sequences code for this CDR3. The rearrangement links TRBV5-1 to TRBJ2-4; tentatively, D is TRBD2 (5 bases). Trimming stripped 4 bases from V and 8 bases from J, with 22 bases between. Germline assignment: CDR1 SGHRS and CDR2 YFSETQ. CDR3 length equals 16 residues. The CDR3 sequence: CASSPGTSYGVDIQYF. CDR3 sequence (DNA): TGCGCCAGCAGCCCGGGAACTAGTTATGGTGTAGACATTCAGTACTTC.

Only a few counts were recorded for this clone. This chain links TRBV19 with TRBJ2-7; TRBD2 matches at 9 bases. Losses at the gene ends were 5 bases for V and 1 base for J; bases not matched to a gene: 6. Germline values: CDR1 LNHDA, CDR2 SQIVND (reference sequence). The CDR3 has 15 residues. Here the CDR3 reads CASSASGDRSYEQYF. CDR3 sequence (DNA): TGTGCCAGTAGTGCTAGCGGGGATCGATCCTACGAGCAGTACTTC.

In DNA, the CDR3 is TGTGCCAGTAGTATGTTAGGGGTGGTATTAGGGAATCAGCCCCAGCATTTT. It is translated as CASSMLGVVLGNQPQHF. The rearrangement joins TRBV19 to TRBJ1-5; D is possibly TRBD1 (5 bases). CDR1 and CDR2 (germline): LNHDA, SQIVND (reference sequence). CDR3 size: 17 residues. The germline V and J ends were trimmed by 3 bases and 4 bases, with 19 bases remaining between them.

As DNA, the CDR3 is TGTGCCAGCAGCTTAGTGGGGGACGGGAGGGCCCACAATGAGCAGTTCTTC. This codes for CASSLVGDGRAHNEQFF. This chain links TRBV7-9 with TRBJ2-1; 8 bases map to TRBD2. The V segment lost 1 base and the J segment 5 bases; nucleotides outside the gene matches: 10. CDR1 and CDR2 from the germline V gene are SEHNR and FQNEAQ (reference sequence). This CDR3 spans 17 amino acids.

CDR3 in amino acids: CASSLAGGNEQYF. The DNA for the CDR3 is TGTGCCAGCAGCCTAGCGGGAGGGAACGAGCAGTACTTC. The J gene is TRBJ2-7, the V gene TRBV6-5, with 12 bases matching TRBD2. Germline V lookup: CDR1 MNHEY, CDR2 SVGAGI. After removal of 6 bases from V and 5 bases from J, the junction contained 2 bases not matched to a gene. The CDR3 is made up of 13 amino acids.

The chain recombines TRBV5-5 with TRBJ1-1, with 7 bases identical to TRBD1. The CDR3 loop spans 15 amino acids. The germline gives CDR1 SGHKS, CDR2 YYEKEE (reference sequence). J lost 1 base, V lost 5 bases, and 8 bases had no gene match. Here the CDR3 reads CASREAGGQNTEAFF. Here the CDR3 DNA reads TGTGCCAGCAGGGAGGCAGGGGGACAGAACACTGAAGCTTTCTTT.

This chain connects TRBV5-6 to TRBJ2-1; D perhaps matches TRBD2 (5 bases). Trimming left V 3 bases short and J 5 bases short, with 18 bases between. The CDR3 has 16 amino acids. Germline V CDR1 and CDR2: SGHDT, YYEEEE. CDR3 residues: CASSSPAGRVDNEQFF. Written as DNA, the CDR3 is TGTGCCAGCAGCTCCCCAGCCGGGCGGGTTGACAATGAGCAGTTCTTC.

The chain uses TRBV4-1 and TRBJ2-3; 9 bases fit TRBD2. The CDR3 is 17 residues long. With 4 bases clipped from V and 4 bases from J, the junction kept 12 bases outside the gene matches. CDR1 MGHRA and CDR2 YSYEKL come from the germline V gene. CDR3 region: CASSPPRPAGGSDTQYF. The DNA for the CDR3 is TGCGCCAGCAGCCCACCCAGGCCAGCGGGAGGCTCAGATACGCAGTATTTT.

The chain combines TRBV28 with TRBJ2-1; possibly TRBD1 for D (5 bases). The length of the CDR3 is 15 residues. Germline CDR1 reads MDHEN; CDR2 reads SYDVKM. Trimming removed 4 bases at V and 2 bases at J, with 12 bases between. The chain's CDR3 is CASSSRRGPYNEQFF. DNA of the CDR3: TGTGCCAGCAGTTCCAGAAGGGGCCCCTACAATGAGCAGTTCTTC. The complete variable domain, with remaining parts taken from reference TRBV28 and TRBJ2-1, reads DVKVTQSSRYLVKRTGEKVFLECVQDMDHENMFWYRQDPGLGLRLIYFSYDVKMKEKGDIPEGYSVSREKKERFSLILESASTNQTSMYLCASSSRRGPYNEQFFGPGTRLTVL.

Details on this clone: Other nucleotide sequences in the sample specify the same CDR3. V is TRBV7-6 and J is TRBJ1-1; no clear D gene. CDR1 and CDR2 from the germline V gene are SGHVS and FNYEAQ. This CDR3 is 13 amino acids long. With 5 bases removed from V and 0 bases from J, the gap between germline ends came to 7 bases. CDR3 sequence: CASSADLNTEAFF. Here the CDR3 DNA reads TGTGCCAGCAGCGCGGACTTGAACACTGAAGCTTTCTTT.

This chain uses TRBV5-1 with TRBJ2-2; TRBD1 matches 7 bases. This CDR3 region has 13 residues. Germline-derived CDR1 and CDR2 are SGHRS and YFSETQ. The ends lost 6 bases at V and 7 bases at J; junction bases unmatched: 6. The CDR3 DNA sequence: TGCGCCAGCACGACAGGGTACAGCGGGGAGCTGTTTTTT. This translates into CASTTGYSGELFF.

This chain links TRBV27 with TRBJ2-1; D is undetermined. This CDR3 is built from 14 residues. The V gene lost 6 bases and the J gene lost 6 bases, with 15 bases spanning the gap. The germline V gene encodes CDR1 MNHEY and CDR2 SMNVEV (reference sequence). CDR3 bases: TGTGCCAGCAGAAACTACCGCGGAGTCAATGAGCAGTTCTTC. This sequence encodes CASRNYRGVNEQFF.

This chain joins TRBV6-5 and TRBJ2-5, with no clear D. Germline CDR1 and CDR2: MNHEY and SVGAGI. The V gene lost 8 bases and the J gene lost 3 bases, with 10 bases spanning the gap. CDR3 length: 12 residues. The CDR3 loop reads CASGRVKETQYF. As DNA, the CDR3 is TGTGCCAGCGGCCGGGTAAAAGAGACCCAGTACTTC.

V and J are TRBV9 and TRBJ2-2; D uncertain. CDR1 is SGDLS and CDR2 is YYNGEE in the germline V gene. V was shortened by 0 bases and J by 6 bases, with 15 bases between the two germline ends. There are 16 residues in the CDR3. In DNA form, the CDR3 reads TGTGCCAGCAGCGTAGCTTCGGAATCTAGTCCCGGGGAGCTGTTTTTT. The encoded protein is CASSVASESSPGELFF. Together with reference TRBV9 and TRBJ2-2, the CDR3 gives the full variable domain: DSGVTQTPKHLITATGQRVTLRCSPRSGDLSVYWYQQSLDQGLQFLIQYYNGEERAKGNILERFSAQQFPDLHSELNLSSLELGDSALYFCASSVASESSPGELFFGEGSRLTVL.

J is TRBJ2-7 and V is TRBV2; D gene unclear. Trimming took off 0 bases at V and 3 bases at J, with 9 bases between the two ends. CDR1 and CDR2 from the germline V gene are SNHLY and FYNNEI. The CDR3 consists of 14 residues. CDR3 nucleotides: TGTGCCAGCAGTGAAGCGCTCGGAGTCTACGAGCAGTACTTC. Its protein is CASSEALGVYEQYF.

Comments on this clone: A read error is possible here, since a much larger clone lies one base away. CDR3 DNA sequence: TGTGCCAGCAGCCAAGGGACAGGGAACACTGAAGCTTTCTTT. This sequence encodes CASSQGTGNTEAFF. V and J are TRBV7-9 and TRBJ1-1; 8 bases are a match to TRBD1. V was pared by 5 bases and J by 1 base, with 3 bases of the junction left unmatched. There are 14 residues in the CDR3. Germline values: CDR1 SEHNR, CDR2 FQNEAQ (reference sequence).

The rearrangement joins TRBV18 to TRBJ2-2, with 9 nucleotides matching TRBD1. The CDR3 covers 16 residues. Germline values: CDR1 KGHSH, CDR2 LQKENI. Losses at the gene ends were 3 bases for V and 2 bases for J; bases not matched to a gene: 4. The CDR3, as DNA: TGTGCCAGCTCACCGAACACAGGGGGCAACACCGGGGAGCTGTTTTTT. It codes for CASSPNTGGNTGELFF.

As DNA, the CDR3 is TGTGCCAGTAGATTCAGGGAAGCCAGCAATCAGCCCCAGCATTTT. This codes for CASRFREASNQPQHF. V usage is TRBV19 and J usage is TRBJ1-5, with D maybe TRBD1 (5 bases). Trimming shortened V by 6 bases and J by 1 base, and 13 bases separated the two germline ends. The CDR3 extends over 15 amino acids. CDR1 and CDR2 from the germline V gene are LNHDA and SQIVND (reference sequence).